The T cell receptor beta chain described here comes from a study of HIV-infected children after antiretroviral therapy interruption. A 3' RACE protocol on RNA, with unique molecular identifiers, produced the TCR library. TCRdb ran MiXCR on the 3' RACE reads and lists one entry per CDR3 protein. In the table there are about 89,000 distinct CDR3 sequences, 6.9% of which are singletons. Stated treatment: PENTA 11 planned treatment interruption arm or continuous ART arm. Naive CD4+ CD45RA+ CD45RO- T cells were FACS-sorted from thawed PBMCs. In germline, CDR1 is MNHNS, CDR2 SASEGT. CDR3 length: 17 residues. The germline V and J ends were trimmed by 6 bases and 0 bases, with 20 bases remaining between them.

V gene TRBV6-1 combines with J gene TRBJ2-5, with D tentatively TRBD2 (6 bases). This TCR came from a pool of human donors with HIV. Here the sequenced sample was CD45RA+ CD4+ T cells from PBMCs, pooled from several time points, taken from a donor given antiretroviral therapy, either interrupted or continuous. The subset: naive CD4+ CD45RA+ CD45RO- T cells. The CDR3: CASRWGISSADQETQYF. The CDR3 DNA is TGTGCCAGCAGATGGGGCATTTCTAGCGCGGACCAAGAGACCCAGTACTTC.